In this sample, the clone carrying this T cell receptor (beta chain) turned up once. Its antigen remains unknown. These data are taken from a study of T cell responses to AZD1222 COVID-19 vaccine. Overall study findings and caveats: Regions 160-218 and 743-854 held dominance among vaccine-associated CD4 TCRs, which spanned spike. Among the donors, most were white British and more were female, and clonal diversity was possibly underestimated. Two AZD1222 administrations were followed by greater Spike-specific TCR breadth and depth. Nearly half of spike-specific TCRs reportedly go after variant regions that carry no mutations.

Clones were read by immunoSEQ multiplex PCR, and TCRdb kept only the in-frame ones, dropping some. Seen here are approximately 130,000 clones, nearly 90% observed once, and the top ten hold 5% to 7%. The sequencing used peripheral blood, collected 28 days after the second AZD1222 dose. This clonotype originated in an adult who received the AZD1222 COVID-19 vaccine.

The CDR3 spells CASSYSAAGDTGELFF. The CDR3 coding sequence is TGTGCCAGCAGTTACTCAGCCGCGGGGGACACCGGGGAGCTGTTTTTT. The V and J genes are TRBV6-5 and TRBJ2-2; 7 bases align to TRBD2. CDR3 length equals 16 residues. Germline V lookup: CDR1 MNHEY, CDR2 SVGAGI. V gave up 0 bases and J gave up 3 bases; unmatched junction bases: 4.